The 10 T cell receptor beta chains below were found in one sample sequenced in a study of CD8+ T cells in alopecia areata. Treatment here: oral pan-JAK inhibitor, 5-10 mg twice daily. The sequencing template was cDNA reverse transcribed from extracted RNA. Method: immunoSEQ multiplex PCR; TCRdb's copy keeps in-frame clones and lacks some. Among fewer than 250,000 clones listed, more than 30% were seen once. The source was CD4+ T cells sorted from blood, collected at roughly week 30, from a patient treated with tofacitinib. Receptors originate from a human donor with alopecia areata.

The CDR3 DNA sequence: TGTGCCAGCTCACCAGGTCGGGCTCAGCCCCAGCATTTT. Translated: CASSPGRAQPQHF. The V and J genes are TRBV18 and TRBJ1-5, with unresolved D. Trimming shortened V by 2 bases and J by 6 bases, and 8 bases separated the two germline ends. Germline values: CDR1 KGHSH, CDR2 LQKENI. The CDR3 length is 13 residues.

The chain has TRBV5-1 and TRBJ1-5; D possibly corresponds to TRBD1 (6 bases). Trimming stripped 0 bases from V and 3 bases from J, with 25 bases between. The CDR3 is made up of 20 amino acids. The germline V gene has CDR1 SGHRS and CDR2 YFSETQ. CDR3 DNA sequence: TGCGCCAGCAGCTTGGGTCCGACGGGGCAGGGGACTACCTACAATCAGCCCCAGCATTTT. This codes for CASSLGPTGQGTTYNQPQHF.

This chain connects TRBV29-1 to TRBJ2-3; possible D gene TRBD2, 5 bases. The CDR3 is 12 residues long. Trimming took 2 bases from V and 6 from J, leaving 9 bases between them. Germline CDR1 and CDR2: SQVTM and ANQGSEA. The CDR3 DNA reads as TGCAGCGTTGAACGGACTTCGGATACGCAGTATTTT. It translates to CSVERTSDTQYF.

This clone was seen more than once but under ten times. The rearrangement uses TRBV7-9 and TRBJ2-3; D unresolved. The V end was cut by 6 bases, the J end by 0 bases, with 10 bases between. CDR3 size: 14 residues. Germline V CDR1 and CDR2: SEHNR, FQNEAQ (reference sequence). The CDR3 region is CASRRSVSTDTQYF. CDR3 DNA sequence: TGTGCCAGCAGGAGATCCGTTAGCACAGATACGCAGTATTTT.

This clone has just a few counts. The V and J genes are TRBV29-1 and TRBJ2-1; TRBD2 aligns across 8 bases. The V segment lost 0 bases and the J segment 7 bases; nucleotides outside the gene matches: 14. Looked up from germline, CDR1 is SQVTM and CDR2 is ANQGSEA. The CDR3 loop spans 17 amino acids. The CDR3 loop is CSVEDLASGLSKNEQFF. The CDR3 DNA is TGCAGCGTTGAAGATCTGGCTAGCGGGTTAAGTAAGAATGAGCAGTTCTTC.

The count of this clone is one. CDR3 DNA sequence: TGTGCCAGCAGCTTGGTGCAGGATACGCAGTATTTT. It specifies CASSLVQDTQYF. The chain is built from TRBV5-4 and TRBJ2-3; D uncertain. The CDR3 sequence is 12 residues long. Germline V gives CDR1 SGHNT, CDR2 YYREEE (reference sequence). With 0 bases removed from V and 6 bases from J, the gap between germline ends came to 5 bases.

The rearrangement uses TRBV6-6 and TRBJ2-3; D call uncertain. The CDR3 totals 11 residues. Germline loops: CDR1 MNHNY, CDR2 SVGAGI (reference sequence). V dropped 8 bases and J dropped 2 bases, with 5 bases sitting between them. DNA of the CDR3: TGTGCCAGCCGGACCACAGATACGCAGTATTTT. This sequence encodes CASRTTDTQYF.

The chain has TRBV18 and TRBJ2-3; the match to TRBD1 covers 7 bases. CDR1 KGHSH and CDR2 LQKENI come from the germline V gene. The junction had 5 bases not matched to a gene; V was cut back by 5 bases and J by 0 bases. This CDR3 has 15 amino acids. The CDR3 DNA follows: TGTGCCAGCTCAGCCCGGGACAGCAGCACAGATACGCAGTATTTT. This codes for CASSARDSSTDTQYF.

This clone was seen a few times. This chain uses TRBV18 with TRBJ2-1, with 8 nucleotides matching TRBD2. The V segment lost 3 bases and the J segment 2 bases; nucleotides outside the gene matches: 6. The CDR3 covers 16 residues. The germline CDR1 and CDR2 sequences are KGHSH and LQKENI. The CDR3: CASSPPTGGAYNEQFF. The CDR3 DNA is TGTGCCAGCTCACCCCCCACCGGGGGGGCCTACAATGAGCAGTTCTTC. Complete variable domain (other parts from reference TRBV18 and TRBJ2-1): NAGVMQNPRHLVRRRGQEARLRCSPMKGHSHVYWYRQLPEEGLKFMVYLQKENIIDESGMPKERFSAEFPKEGPSILRIQQVVRGDSAAYFCASSPPTGGAYNEQFFGPGTRLTVL.

The rearrangement uses TRBV5-6 and TRBJ1-5; 9 bases match TRBD1. The CDR3 is 17 amino acids. V dropped 2 bases and J dropped 1; count of bases not matched to a gene: 7. The V gene's germline CDR1 is SGHDT and CDR2 YYEEEE. The CDR3 loop is CASSFSGQGNSNQPQHF. In DNA form, the CDR3 reads TGTGCCAGCAGCTTCTCTGGACAGGGGAACAGCAATCAGCCCCAGCATTTT. The complete variable domain, with remaining parts taken from reference TRBV5-6 and TRBJ1-5, reads DAGVTQSPTHLIKTRGQQVTLRCSPKSGHDTVSWYQQALGQGPQFIFQYYEEEERQRGNFPDRFSGHQFPNYSSELNVNALLLGDSALYLCASSFSGQGNSNQPQHFGDGTRLSIL.